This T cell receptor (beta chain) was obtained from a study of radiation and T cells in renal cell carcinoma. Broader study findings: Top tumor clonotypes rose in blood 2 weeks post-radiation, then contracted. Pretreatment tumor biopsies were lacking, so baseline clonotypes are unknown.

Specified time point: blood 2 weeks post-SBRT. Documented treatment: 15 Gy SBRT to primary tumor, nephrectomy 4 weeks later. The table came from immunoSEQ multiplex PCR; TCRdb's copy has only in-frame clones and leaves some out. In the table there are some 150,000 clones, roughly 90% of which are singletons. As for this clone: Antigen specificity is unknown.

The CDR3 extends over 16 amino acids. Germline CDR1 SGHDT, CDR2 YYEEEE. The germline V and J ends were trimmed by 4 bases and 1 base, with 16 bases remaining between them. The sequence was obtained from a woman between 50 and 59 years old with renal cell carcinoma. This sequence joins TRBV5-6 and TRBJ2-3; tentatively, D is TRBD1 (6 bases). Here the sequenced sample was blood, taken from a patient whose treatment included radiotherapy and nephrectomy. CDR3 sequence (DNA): TGTGCCAGCAGCGTACTACAGGGTAGGCGCACAGATACGCAGTATTTT. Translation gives CASSVLQGRRTDTQYF.